Below, 20 T cell receptor beta chains from the same sample are listed, as sequenced in a study of T cell responses to AZD1222 COVID-19 vaccine. Sequencing was performed with immunoSEQ multiplex PCR; in TCRdb, only in-frame clones are kept and a portion is missing. The sample carries some 120,000 clones, roughly 90% recorded once. The sequences come from peripheral blood, collected on day 0 of AZD1222 vaccination. These TCRs come from an adult in good health.

V is TRBV24-1 and J is TRBJ2-7; D unresolved. Per germline, CDR1 KGHDR and CDR2 SFDVKD. With 10 bases removed from V and 6 bases from J, the gap between germline ends came to 15 bases. The CDR3 length is 12 residues. The DNA for the CDR3 is TGTGCCACAGACTGCAAAACCGGCGAGCAGTACTTC. Translating it yields CATDCKTGEQYF.

The chain couples TRBV28 to TRBJ2-7, with D hard to call. The ends were cut back, 5 bases at V and 2 bases at J, with 16 bases in the middle. The length of the CDR3 is 15 residues. CDR1 is MDHEN, CDR2 SYDVKM, per germline. The CDR3 nucleotides read TGTGCCAGCAGTCCAAAGGACCACCCCACCTACGAGCAGTACTTC. Translating gives CASSPKDHPTYEQYF.

V is TRBV6-5 and J is TRBJ1-1; 7 bases line up with TRBD1. Trimming removed 2 bases from V and 2 bases from J; junction bases left unmatched: 2. The CDR3 extends over 14 amino acids. Per the germline V gene, CDR1 is MNHEY and CDR2 is SVGAGI. CDR3 in DNA: TGTGCCAGCAGTTACAAGGGGGCCAACACTGAAGCTTTCTTT. The encoded protein is CASSYKGANTEAFF.

The chain employs TRBV10-3 and TRBJ1-5; no firm D call. The germline CDR1 and CDR2 sequences are ENHRY and SYGVKD. The germline V and J ends were trimmed by 0 bases and 6 bases, with 6 bases remaining between them. This CDR3 is built from 13 residues. CDR3 region: CAISESAGQPQHF. In DNA form, the CDR3 reads TGTGCCATCAGTGAGTCGGCAGGTCAGCCCCAGCATTTT.

The chain has TRBV28 and TRBJ1-3; the D is unclear. CDR3 length: 14 residues. V was trimmed by 6 bases and J by 0 bases, leaving 9 bases between them. Per germline, CDR1 MDHEN and CDR2 SYDVKM. CDR3 amino acids: CASRTASSGNTIYF. CDR3 bases: TGTGCCAGCAGAACCGCTAGCTCTGGAAACACCATATATTTT.

The rearrangement uses TRBV5-4 and TRBJ1-1; no reliable D call. The germline gives CDR1 SGHNT, CDR2 YYREEE (reference sequence). This CDR3 has 14 amino acids. Trimming pared 4 bases from V and 4 bases from J, leaving 14 bases between. Here the CDR3 DNA reads TGTGCCAGCAGCGATAGGACGTTGGGCACTGAAGCTTTCTTT. Amino acids: CASSDRTLGTEAFF.

V usage is TRBV11-3 and J usage is TRBJ1-5, with D unclear. This CDR3 comprises 13 residues. Per the germline V gene, CDR1 is SGHNT and CDR2 is YENEEA. V lost 10 bases to trimming and J lost 2 bases, with 12 bases between them. This CDR3 is CATQEVGNQPQHF. For the CDR3, the DNA is TGTGCCACCCAGGAAGTCGGCAATCAGCCCCAGCATTTT.

This rearrangement joins TRBV4-2 to TRBJ2-3; D is possibly TRBD2 (6 bases). The CDR3 sequence is 16 residues long. V lost 3 bases and J 4 bases, leaving 17 bases between the germline ends. Germline values: CDR1 LGHNA, CDR2 YNFKEQ. The CDR3 is CASSHGRGGLADTQYF. CDR3 DNA: TGTGCCAGCAGCCATGGGCGGGGAGGCTTGGCAGATACGCAGTATTTT.

This clone was seen many times. The J gene is TRBJ1-1, the V gene TRBV11-2; D is ambiguous. The CDR3 length is 11 residues. Per the germline V gene, CDR1 is SGHAT and CDR2 is FQNNGV. V was clipped by 1 base and J by 10 bases, with 7 bases between them. This CDR3 reads CASSLGGLAFF. DNA for the CDR3: TGTGCCAGCAGCTTAGGTGGCCTAGCTTTCTTT.

The CDR3 is CASSPRLGARETQYF. CDR3 DNA sequence: TGTGCCAGCAGCCCCCGGTTGGGGGCGAGAGAGACCCAGTACTTC. The V call is TRBV13, the J call TRBJ2-5, with a tentative D call TRBD1 (6 bases). V was trimmed by 5 bases and J by 4 bases, leaving 17 bases between them. CDR1 is PRHDT and CDR2 is FYEKMQ in the germline V gene (reference sequence). The length of the CDR3 is 15 residues.

The chain has TRBV7-2 and TRBJ1-4, with no clear D. This CDR3 is built from 16 residues. The germline CDR1 and CDR2 sequences are SGHTA and FQGNSA. Trimming shortened V by 1 base and J by 0 bases, and 9 bases separated the two germline ends. The CDR3 coding sequence is TGTGCCAGCAGCTTAGAGAAGGGAGCAACTAATGAAAAACTGTTTTTT. Protein sequence: CASSLEKGATNEKLFF.

This chain connects TRBV11-3 to TRBJ1-1, with D maybe TRBD1 (5 bases). V was trimmed by 5 bases and J by 1 base, leaving 8 bases between them. The CDR3 contains 13 residues. The germline gives CDR1 SGHNT, CDR2 YENEEA. CDR3 protein: CASSQQENTEAFF. As DNA, the CDR3 is TGTGCCAGCAGCCAACAGGAGAACACTGAAGCTTTCTTT.

This clone appeared a single time. The chain joins TRBV9 to TRBJ1-5; 7 positions match TRBD1. CDR3 length equals 15 residues. Germline lookup yields CDR1 SGDLS and CDR2 YYNGEE. Unmatched junction bases numbered 7, after V lost 4 bases and J lost 3 bases. For the CDR3, the DNA is TGTGCCAGCAGCCCCACAGGGGCCCCCAATCAGCCCCAGCATTTT. Protein product: CASSPTGAPNQPQHF. Drawing the rest from reference TRBV9 and TRBJ1-5, the complete variable domain is DSGVTQTPKHLITATGQRVTLRCSPRSGDLSVYWYQQSLDQGLQFLIQYYNGEERAKGNILERFSAQQFPDLHSELNLSSLELGDSALYFCASSPTGAPNQPQHFGDGTRLSIL.

CDR3 amino acids: CATSDRDGSSGNTIYF. CDR3 sequence (DNA): TGTGCCACCAGTGACAGAGACGGATCCTCTGGAAACACCATATATTTT. The chain carries TRBV24-1 and TRBJ1-3; D is undetermined. The CDR3 consists of 16 residues. CDR1 and CDR2 (germline): KGHDR, SFDVKD. V shed 4 bases and J shed 0 bases, with 12 bases lying between them.

J is TRBJ1-5 and V is TRBV24-1, with D possibly being TRBD1 (6 bases). Per germline, CDR1 KGHDR and CDR2 SFDVKD. The V gene lost 4 bases and the J gene lost 2 bases, with 11 bases spanning the gap. The CDR3 is 15 amino acids. The CDR3 spells CATSENRVGNQPQHF. As DNA, the CDR3 is TGTGCCACCAGTGAGAACAGGGTGGGCAATCAGCCCCAGCATTTT.

The chain is built from TRBV3-1 (or the pseudogene TRBV3-2) and TRBJ1-6; 7 bases align to TRBD1. Germline CDR1 reads LGHDT; CDR2 reads YNNKEL (reference sequence). The CDR3 extends over 17 amino acids. The J segment lost 7 bases and the V segment lost 0 bases, leaving 9 bases of the junction unmatched. The CDR3 sequence is CASSQDLTGTSNSPLHF. DNA of the CDR3: TGTGCCAGCAGCCAAGATTTGACAGGGACATCGAATTCACCCCTCCACTTT.

The chain combines TRBV28 with TRBJ1-5; D gene ambiguous. This CDR3 spans 11 amino acids. The germline V gene encodes CDR1 MDHEN and CDR2 SYDVKM. V was shortened by 6 bases and J by 3 bases, with 3 bases between the two germline ends. CDR3 in amino acids: CASRDNQPQHF. CDR3 in DNA: TGTGCCAGCAGAGACAATCAGCCCCAGCATTTT.

This chain uses TRBV2 with TRBJ1-5, with 7 bases aligning to TRBD1. After removal of 5 bases from V and 11 bases from J, the junction contained 3 bases not matched to a gene. The CDR3 runs 11 residues. Germline CDR1 and CDR2: SNHLY and FYNNEI. CDR3 DNA sequence: TGTGCCAGCAGTATAGACAGGGCCCAGCATTTT. This sequence encodes CASSIDRAQHF.

This clone was counted once. The V and J genes are TRBV7-2 and TRBJ1-1, with a tentative D call TRBD1 (6 bases). The ends were cut back, 5 bases at V and 0 bases at J, with 16 bases in the middle. This CDR3 is built from 16 residues. Germline V gives CDR1 SGHTA, CDR2 FQGNSA. The CDR3 sequence: CASSGQNSFMNTEAFF. The CDR3 coding sequence is TGTGCCAGCAGCGGACAGAACAGTTTCATGAACACTGAAGCTTTCTTT.

The chain combines TRBV7-3 with TRBJ1-2, with D possibly being TRBD1 (5 bases). The CDR3 loop spans 13 amino acids. Trimming took off 2 bases at V and 8 bases at J, with 12 bases between the two ends. Per the germline V gene, CDR1 is SGHTA and CDR2 is FQGTGA. The CDR3 DNA reads as TGTGCCAGCAGCTTACGCGGGGGTGGCGGCTACACCTTC. This translates into CASSLRGGGGYTF.